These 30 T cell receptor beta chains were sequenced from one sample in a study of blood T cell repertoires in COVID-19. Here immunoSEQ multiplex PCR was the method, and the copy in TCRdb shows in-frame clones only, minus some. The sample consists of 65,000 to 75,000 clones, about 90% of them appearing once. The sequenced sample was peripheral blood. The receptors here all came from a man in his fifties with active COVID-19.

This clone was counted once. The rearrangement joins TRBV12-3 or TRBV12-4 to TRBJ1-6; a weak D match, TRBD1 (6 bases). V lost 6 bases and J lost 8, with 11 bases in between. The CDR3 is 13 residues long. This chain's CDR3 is CASSLQGDSPLHF. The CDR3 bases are TGTGCCAGCAGCCTACAGGGAGATTCACCCCTCCACTTT.

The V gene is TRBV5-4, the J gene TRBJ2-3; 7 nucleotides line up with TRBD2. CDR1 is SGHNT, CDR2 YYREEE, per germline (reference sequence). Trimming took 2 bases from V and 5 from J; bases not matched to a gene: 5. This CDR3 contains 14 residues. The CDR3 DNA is TGTGCCAGCAGCTTAGGACTAGGGGTAGATACGCAGTATTTT. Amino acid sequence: CASSLGLGVDTQYF.

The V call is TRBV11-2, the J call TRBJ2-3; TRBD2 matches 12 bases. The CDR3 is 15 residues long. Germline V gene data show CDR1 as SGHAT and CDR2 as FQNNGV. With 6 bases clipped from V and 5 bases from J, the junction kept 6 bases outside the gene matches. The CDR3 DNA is TGTGCCAGCAGAAGACTAGCGGGAGAGGTAGATACGCAGTATTTT. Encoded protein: CASRRLAGEVDTQYF.

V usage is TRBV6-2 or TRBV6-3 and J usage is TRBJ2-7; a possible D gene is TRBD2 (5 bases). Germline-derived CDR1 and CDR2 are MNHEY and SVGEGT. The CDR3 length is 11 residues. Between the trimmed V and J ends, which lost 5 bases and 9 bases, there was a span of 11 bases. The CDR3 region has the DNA TGTGCCAGCAGTCAGACTACTTGGCAGTACTTC. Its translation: CASSQTTWQYF.

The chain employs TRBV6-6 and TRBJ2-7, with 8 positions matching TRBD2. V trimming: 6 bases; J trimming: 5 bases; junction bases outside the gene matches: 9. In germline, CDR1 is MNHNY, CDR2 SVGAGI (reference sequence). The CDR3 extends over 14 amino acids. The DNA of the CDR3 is TGTGCCAGCAGAGGGTTGACTAGCGAAAACGAGCAGTACTTC. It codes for CASRGLTSENEQYF.

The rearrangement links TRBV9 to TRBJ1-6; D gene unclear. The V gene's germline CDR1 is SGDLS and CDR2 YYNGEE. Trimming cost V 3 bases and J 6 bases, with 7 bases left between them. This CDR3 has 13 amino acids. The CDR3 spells CASSASGNSPLHF. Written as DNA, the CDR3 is TGTGCCAGCAGCGCTTCGGGTAATTCACCCCTCCACTTT.

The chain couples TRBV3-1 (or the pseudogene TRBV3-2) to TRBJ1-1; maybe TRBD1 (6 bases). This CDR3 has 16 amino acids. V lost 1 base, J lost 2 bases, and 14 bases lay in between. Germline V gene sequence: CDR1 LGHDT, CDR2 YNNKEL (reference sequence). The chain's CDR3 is CASSQVQGGDNTEAFF. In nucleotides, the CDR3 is TGTGCCAGCAGCCAAGTCCAAGGGGGGGATAACACTGAAGCTTTCTTT.

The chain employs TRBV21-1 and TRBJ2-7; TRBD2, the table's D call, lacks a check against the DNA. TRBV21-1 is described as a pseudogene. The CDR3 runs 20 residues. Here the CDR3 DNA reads TGTGCCAGCAGCAAAGGCGCGGGGACCCAAGTTCCATATAGCTCCTACGAGCAGTACTTC. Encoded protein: CASSKGAGTQVPYSSYEQYF.

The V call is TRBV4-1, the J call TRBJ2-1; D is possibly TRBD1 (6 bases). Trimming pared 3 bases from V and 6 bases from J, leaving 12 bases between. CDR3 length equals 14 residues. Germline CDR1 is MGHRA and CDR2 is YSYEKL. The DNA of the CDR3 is TGCGCCAGCAGCCATTACGGCAGGGGCAATGAGCAGTTCTTC. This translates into CASSHYGRGNEQFF.

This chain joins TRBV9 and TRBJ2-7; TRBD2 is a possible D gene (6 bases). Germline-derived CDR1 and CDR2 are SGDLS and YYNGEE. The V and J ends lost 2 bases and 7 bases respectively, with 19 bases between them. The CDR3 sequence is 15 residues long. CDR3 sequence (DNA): TGTGCCAGCAGCGTCCACCTAGCGCCTGGGGGGGAGCAGTACTTC. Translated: CASSVHLAPGGEQYF.

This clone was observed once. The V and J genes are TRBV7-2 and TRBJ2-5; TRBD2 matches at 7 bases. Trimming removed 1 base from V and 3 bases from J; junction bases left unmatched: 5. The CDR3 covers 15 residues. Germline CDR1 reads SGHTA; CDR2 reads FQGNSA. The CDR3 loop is CASSLGGGYKETQYF. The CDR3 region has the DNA TGTGCCAGCAGCTTAGGCGGGGGATACAAAGAGACCCAGTACTTC.

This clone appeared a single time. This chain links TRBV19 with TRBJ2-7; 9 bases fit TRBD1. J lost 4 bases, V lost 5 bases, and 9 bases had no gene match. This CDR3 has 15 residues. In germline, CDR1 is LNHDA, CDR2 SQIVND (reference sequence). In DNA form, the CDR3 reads TGTGCCAGTAGTCCCCAACAGGGGGCGCATTACGAGCAGTACTTC. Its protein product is CASSPQQGAHYEQYF.

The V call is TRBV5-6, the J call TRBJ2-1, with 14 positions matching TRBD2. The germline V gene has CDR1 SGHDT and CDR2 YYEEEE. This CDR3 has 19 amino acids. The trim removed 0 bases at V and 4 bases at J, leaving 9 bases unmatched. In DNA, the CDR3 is TGTGCCAGCAGCTTGGAACTGACTAGCGGGGGGGCCCTGTACAATGAGCAGTTCTTC. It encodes CASSLELTSGGALYNEQFF.

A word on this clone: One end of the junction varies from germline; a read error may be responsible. DNA for the CDR3: TGCCTCCACTCCTACTACGAGCAGTACTTC. This encodes CLHSYYEQYF. The rearrangement links TRBV3-1 (or the pseudogene TRBV3-2) to TRBJ2-7; D gene ambiguous. This CDR3 is built from 10 residues. The germline V gene encodes CDR1 LGHDT and CDR2 YNNKEL (reference sequence).

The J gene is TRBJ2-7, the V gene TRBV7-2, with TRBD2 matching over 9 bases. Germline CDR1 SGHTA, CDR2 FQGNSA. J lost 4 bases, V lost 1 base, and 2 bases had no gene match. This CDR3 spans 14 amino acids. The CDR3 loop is CASSLGGRDYEQYF. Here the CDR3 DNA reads TGTGCCAGCAGCTTAGGCGGGAGGGATTACGAGCAGTACTTC.

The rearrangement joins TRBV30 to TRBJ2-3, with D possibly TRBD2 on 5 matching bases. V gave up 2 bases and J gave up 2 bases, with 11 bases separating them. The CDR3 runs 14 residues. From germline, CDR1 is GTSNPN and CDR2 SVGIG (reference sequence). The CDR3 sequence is CAWSKSGYTDTQYF. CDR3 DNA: TGTGCCTGGAGTAAGAGCGGTTACACAGATACGCAGTATTTT.

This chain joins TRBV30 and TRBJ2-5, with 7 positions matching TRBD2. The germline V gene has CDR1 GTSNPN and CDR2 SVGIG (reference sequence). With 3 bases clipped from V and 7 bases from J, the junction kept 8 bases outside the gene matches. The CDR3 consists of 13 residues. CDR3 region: CAWSQRGPGTQYF. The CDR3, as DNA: TGTGCCTGGAGCCAGCGGGGACCAGGGACCCAGTACTTC. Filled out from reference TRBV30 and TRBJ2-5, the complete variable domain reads SQTIHQWPATLVQPVGSPLSLECTVEGTSNPNLYWYRQAAGRGLQLLFYSVGIGQISSEVPQNLSASRPQDRQFILSSKKLLLSDSGFYLCAWSQRGPGTQYFGPGTRLLVL.

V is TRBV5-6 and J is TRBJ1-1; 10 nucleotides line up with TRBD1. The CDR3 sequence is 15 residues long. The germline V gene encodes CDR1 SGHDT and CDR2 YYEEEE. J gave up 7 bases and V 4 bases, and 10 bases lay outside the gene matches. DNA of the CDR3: TGTGCCAGCAGCATCAGGGACAGGGGCCGAATTGAAGCTTTCTTT. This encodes CASSIRDRGRIEAFF.

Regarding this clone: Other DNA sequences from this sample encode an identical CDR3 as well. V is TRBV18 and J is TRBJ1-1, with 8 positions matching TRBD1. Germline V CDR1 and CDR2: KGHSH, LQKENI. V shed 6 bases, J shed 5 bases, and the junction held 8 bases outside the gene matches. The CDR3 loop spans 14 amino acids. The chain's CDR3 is CASSPDRGRTEAFF. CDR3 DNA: TGTGCCAGCTCCCCCGACAGGGGTCGGACTGAAGCTTTCTTT.

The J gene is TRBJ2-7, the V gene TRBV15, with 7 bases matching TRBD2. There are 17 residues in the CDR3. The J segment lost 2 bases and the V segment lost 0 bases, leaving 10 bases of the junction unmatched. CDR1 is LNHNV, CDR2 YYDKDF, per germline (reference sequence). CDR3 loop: CATSREPGGEGAYEQYF. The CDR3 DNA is TGTGCCACCAGCAGAGAGCCGGGGGGTGAAGGGGCCTACGAGCAGTACTTC.

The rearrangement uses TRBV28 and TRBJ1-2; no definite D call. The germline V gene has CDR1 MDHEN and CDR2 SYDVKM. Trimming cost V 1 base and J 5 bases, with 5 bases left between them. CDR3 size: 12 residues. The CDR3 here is CASSLSGYGYTF. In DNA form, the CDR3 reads TGTGCCAGCAGTTTATCCGGTTATGGCTACACCTTC.

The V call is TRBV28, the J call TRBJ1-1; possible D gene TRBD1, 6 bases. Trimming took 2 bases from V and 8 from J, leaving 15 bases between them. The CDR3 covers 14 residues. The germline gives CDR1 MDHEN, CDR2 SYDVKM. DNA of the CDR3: TGTGCCAGCAGTTTAGGACAGCCCACGAAGGAAGCTTTCTTT. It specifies CASSLGQPTKEAFF.

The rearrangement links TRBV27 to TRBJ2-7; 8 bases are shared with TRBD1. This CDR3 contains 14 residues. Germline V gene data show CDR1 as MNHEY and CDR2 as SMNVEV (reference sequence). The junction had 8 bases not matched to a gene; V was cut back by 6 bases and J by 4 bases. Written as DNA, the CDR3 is TGTGCCAGCAGGATGGGACAGGCCATGTACGAGCAGTACTTC. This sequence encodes CASRMGQAMYEQYF.

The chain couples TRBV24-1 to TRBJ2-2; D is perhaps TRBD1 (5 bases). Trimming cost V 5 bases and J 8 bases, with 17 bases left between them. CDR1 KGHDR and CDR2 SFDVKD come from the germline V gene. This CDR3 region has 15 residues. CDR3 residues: CATSGPGRAPGELFF. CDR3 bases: TGTGCCACCAGTGGCCCCGGCAGGGCCCCGGGGGAGCTGTTTTTT.

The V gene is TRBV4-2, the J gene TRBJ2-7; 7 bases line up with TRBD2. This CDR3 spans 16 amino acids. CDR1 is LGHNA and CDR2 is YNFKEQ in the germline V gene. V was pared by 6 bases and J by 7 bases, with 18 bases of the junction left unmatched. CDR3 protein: CASSRGGALWSREQYF. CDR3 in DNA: TGTGCCAGCAGTCGGGGAGGGGCTTTATGGTCCCGGGAGCAGTACTTC.

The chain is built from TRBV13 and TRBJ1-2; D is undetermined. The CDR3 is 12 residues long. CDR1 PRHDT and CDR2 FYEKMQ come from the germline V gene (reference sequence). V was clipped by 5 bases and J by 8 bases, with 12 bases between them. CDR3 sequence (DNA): TGTGCCAGCAGCCAAGCCGATGTGGGCTACACCTTC. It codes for CASSQADVGYTF.

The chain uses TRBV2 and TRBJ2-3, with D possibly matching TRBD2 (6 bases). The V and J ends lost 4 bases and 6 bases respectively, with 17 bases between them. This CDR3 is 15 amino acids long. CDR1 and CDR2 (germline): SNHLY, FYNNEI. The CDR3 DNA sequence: TGTGCCAGCAGTGTTGAGCGGGCGAAGGGGGATACGCAGTATTTT. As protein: CASSVERAKGDTQYF.

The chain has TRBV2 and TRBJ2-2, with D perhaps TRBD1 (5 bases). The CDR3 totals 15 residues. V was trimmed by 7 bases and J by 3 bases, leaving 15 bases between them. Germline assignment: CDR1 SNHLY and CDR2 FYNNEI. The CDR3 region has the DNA TGTGCCAGCATCTACCAGGTCAGGGACACCGGGGAGCTGTTTTTT. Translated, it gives CASIYQVRDTGELFF. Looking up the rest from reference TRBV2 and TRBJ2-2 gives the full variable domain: EPEVTQTPSHQVTQMGQEVILRCVPISNHLYFYWYRQILGQKVEFLVSFYNNEISEKSEIFDDQFSVERPDGSNFTLKIRSTKLEDSAMYFCASIYQVRDTGELFFGEGSRLTVL.

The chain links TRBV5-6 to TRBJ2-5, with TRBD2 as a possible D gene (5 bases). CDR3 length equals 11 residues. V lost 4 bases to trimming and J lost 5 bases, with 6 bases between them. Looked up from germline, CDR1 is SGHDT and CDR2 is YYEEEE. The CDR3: CASSRGETQYF. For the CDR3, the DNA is TGTGCCAGCAGCCGAGGGGAGACCCAGTACTTC.

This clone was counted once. CDR3 DNA sequence: TGTGCCAGCAGCCGATGGACAGCGAACACTGAAGCTTTCTTT. This sequence encodes CASSRWTANTEAFF. The chain carries TRBV5-4 and TRBJ1-1; a possible D gene is TRBD1 (6 bases). Trimming shortened V by 4 bases and J by 1 base, and 11 bases separated the two germline ends. The CDR3 spans 14 residues. Germline-derived CDR1 and CDR2 are SGHNT and YYREEE (reference sequence). Drawing the rest from reference TRBV5-4 and TRBJ1-1, the complete variable domain is ETGVTQSPTHLIKTRGQQVTLRCSSQSGHNTVSWYQQALGQGPQFIFQYYREEENGRGNFPPRFSGLQFPNYSSELNVNALELDDSALYLCASSRWTANTEAFFGQGTRLTVV.